This T cell receptor (beta chain) emerged from a study of PD-L1 blockade in urothelial cancer. About the research overall: Patients began atezolizumab, 1,200 mg intravenously every 3 weeks, in the mid-2010s. Male patients with bladder-origin urothelial cancer numbered about nine tenths of the roughly 29. Prior regimens of chemotherapy numbered 0 to 3 per patient.

The time point denotes: pretreatment peripheral blood. Individual patients had between 1 and 8 samples, taken pretreatment and on-treatment. The junction had 12 bases not matched to a gene; V was cut back by 4 bases and J by 5 bases. CDR1 and CDR2 from the germline V gene are SGHRS and YFSETQ. The CDR3 totals 16 residues. Method: immunoSEQ multiplex PCR; TCRdb's copy keeps in-frame clones and lacks some. The sample has 75,000 to 95,000 clones, around 81% seen once. This clone was recorded once. The sequence came from a middle-aged man with urothelial cancer. The specimen was PBMCs, collected around atezolizumab (anti-PD-L1) treatment. The gene calls are TRBV5-1 and TRBJ2-5; 9 bases line up with TRBD1. The CDR3 sequence: CASSVGQGSRSETQYF. The CDR3 nucleotides are TGCGCCAGCAGCGTCGGACAGGGGTCCCGTTCGGAGACCCAGTACTTC.